The 30 T cell receptor beta chains below all came from one sample that was sequenced in a study of T-cell reconstitution after alpha-beta-depleted transplantation in children. It was with unique molecular identifiers that the TCRbeta library was prepared. TCRdb reprocessed the PCR reads via MiXCR and lists one record per CDR3 protein. The table has 500,000 to 650,000 distinct CDR3 sequences, 13% seen once; the top ten hold 2.2%. The source was PBMCs, mostly from graft donor cells, collected 360 days after TCRalphabeta/CD19-depleted stem cell transplant. Receptor source: a male patient aged 5 to 17 who had a stem cell transplant for acute myeloid leukemia, so the T cells may come from the graft donor.

This clonotype showed up just a few times. The chain carries TRBV20-1 and TRBJ2-1, with 9 bases lining up with TRBD1. This CDR3 comprises 15 residues. With V trimmed by 7 bases and J by 7 bases, 14 bases remained unmatched. CDR1 is DFQATT, CDR2 SNEGSKA, per germline (reference sequence). CDR3 residues: CSVALPGTGWNEQFF. CDR3 coding DNA: TGCAGTGTTGCCCTCCCCGGGACAGGGTGGAATGAGCAGTTCTTC.

The chain uses TRBV4-3 and TRBJ2-4; 11 nucleotides align to TRBD1. Losses at the gene ends were 1 base for V and 0 bases for J; bases not matched to a gene: 8. From germline, CDR1 is LGHNA and CDR2 YSLEER. This CDR3 is 19 amino acids long. CDR3 region: CASSQAGDRGVQAKNIQYF. The DNA of the CDR3 is TGCGCCAGCAGCCAAGCTGGGGACAGGGGGGTGCAAGCCAAAAACATTCAGTACTTC.

This clonotype was seen at least ten times. This chain links TRBV3-1 with TRBJ2-7, with D tentatively TRBD1 or TRBD2 (6 bases each). Germline CDR1 and CDR2: LGHDT and YNNKEL (reference sequence). The ends were cut back, 1 base at V and 2 bases at J, with 18 bases in the middle. This CDR3 is 17 amino acids long. The DNA for the CDR3 is TGTGCCAGCAGCCAAGTGAGCTCTCCGGGGGCGCCCTACGAGCAGTACTTC. This sequence encodes CASSQVSSPGAPYEQYF.

This clonotype has just a few counts. The genes are TRBV12-3 or TRBV12-4 and TRBJ2-5, with D uncertain. The CDR3 extends over 16 amino acids. V was cut by 2 bases and J by 4 bases, with 17 bases left in between. The CDR3 is CASSLSRTLSGETQYF. Written as DNA, the CDR3 is TGTGCCAGCAGTTTATCCCGCACCCTGTCAGGAGAGACCCAGTACTTC.

Concerning this clonotype: Sequence at one end of the junction differs from germline and may be a read error. This rearrangement joins TRBV7-7 to TRBJ2-1; 12 bases are a match to TRBD2. The CDR3 extends over 17 amino acids. From germline, CDR1 is SSHAT and CDR2 FNYEAQ (reference sequence). The CDR3, as DNA: TGTGCTAGCAGCTCGACTAGCGGGAGATCGTCCTACAATGAGCAGTTCTTC. Encoded protein: CASSSTSGRSSYNEQFF.

V usage is TRBV28 and J usage is TRBJ1-1; a possible D gene is TRBD1 (5 bases). Germline V gene lookup returns CDR1 MDHEN and CDR2 SYDVKM. V was shortened by 3 bases and J by 8 bases, with 19 bases between the two germline ends. This CDR3 is built from 15 residues. The CDR3 DNA sequence: TGTGCCAGCAGTTTTTGGGTGATGGGGCAGCCAGAAGCTTTCTTT. Protein: CASSFWVMGQPEAFF.

The table lists this clonotype with many counts. This rearrangement joins TRBV6-2 or TRBV6-3 to TRBJ2-1; D gene uncertain. The CDR3 is made up of 15 amino acids. Trimming removed 7 bases from V and 3 bases from J, with 16 bases in between. Germline V CDR1 and CDR2: MNHEY, SVGEGT. DNA of the CDR3: TGTGCCAGCACCCCCATTCAGGCCATCTACAATGAGCAGTTCTTC. It translates to CASTPIQAIYNEQFF.

A few counts support this clonotype. The chain joins TRBV5-1 to TRBJ2-1; tentatively, D is TRBD2 (5 bases). This CDR3 contains 16 residues. Trimming took off 0 bases at V and 2 bases at J, with 12 bases between the two ends. CDR1 is SGHRS and CDR2 is YFSETQ in the germline V gene. In nucleotides, the CDR3 is TGCGCCAGCAGCTTGGCCGGCGGGTCCCCCTACAATGAGCAGTTCTTC. It codes for CASSLAGGSPYNEQFF.

This clonotype was observed at least ten times. V is TRBV2 and J is TRBJ2-7; D unresolved. This CDR3 has 12 residues. The germline V gene has CDR1 SNHLY and CDR2 FYNNEI. V gave up 3 bases and J gave up 4 bases, with 7 bases separating them. Written as DNA, the CDR3 is TGTGCCAGCAGTGAGTGGGATTACGAGCAGTACTTC. It specifies CASSEWDYEQYF.

The V and J genes are TRBV10-3 and TRBJ2-7, with TRBD2 matching over 10 bases. Per germline, CDR1 ENHRY and CDR2 SYGVKD. The V segment lost 4 bases and the J segment 6 bases; nucleotides outside the gene matches: 6. CDR3 size: 14 residues. The CDR3 DNA is TGTGCCATCAGTGTGGGGACTAGCGTCGCCGAGCAGTACTTC. It specifies CAISVGTSVAEQYF.

In its sample, this clonotype was seen a few times. This chain uses TRBV5-1 with TRBJ2-1, with D possibly TRBD2 on 5 matching bases. This CDR3 region has 13 residues. Trimming cost V 4 bases and J 3 bases, with 8 bases left between them. Germline V gives CDR1 SGHRS, CDR2 YFSETQ. The CDR3: CASSNEGYNEQFF. The CDR3 DNA reads TGCGCCAGCAGCAACGAGGGCTACAATGAGCAGTTCTTC. Combining the CDR3 with reference TRBV5-1 and TRBJ2-1 gives the whole variable domain KAGVTQTPRYLIKTRGQQVTLSCSPISGHRSVSWYQQTPGQGLQFLFEYFSETQRNKGNFPGRFSGRQFSNSRSEMNVSTLELGDSALYLCASSNEGYNEQFFGPGTRLTVL.

This clonotype has at least ten counts. J is TRBJ2-3 and V is TRBV7-2, with 11 bases identical to TRBD2. Per germline, CDR1 SGHTA and CDR2 FQGNSA. V dropped 5 bases and J dropped 0; count of bases not matched to a gene: 4. CDR3 length: 16 residues. In DNA, the CDR3 is TGTGCCAGCAGCCCCAGACTAGCGGGAAGCACAGATACGCAGTATTTT. It encodes CASSPRLAGSTDTQYF.

The J gene is TRBJ2-7, the V gene TRBV20-1, with 8 bases identical to TRBD1. Germline assignment: CDR1 DFQATT and CDR2 SNEGSKA (reference sequence). The CDR3 runs to 17 residues. J was trimmed by 0 bases and V by 0 bases; bases with no gene match: 10. The CDR3 here is CSARDPFQGAVSYEQYF. CDR3 in DNA: TGCAGTGCTAGAGATCCATTTCAGGGGGCGGTCTCCTACGAGCAGTACTTC.

The chain is built from TRBV11-1 and TRBJ1-2; no clear D gene. The germline CDR1 and CDR2 sequences are SGHAT and FQDESV (reference sequence). The CDR3 contains 14 residues. The CDR3 region is CGSVSADPNYGYTF. In nucleotides, the CDR3 is TGTGGGAGCGTTAGCGCAGATCCTAACTATGGCTACACCTTC.

This clonotype was counted only a few times. This chain links TRBV20-1 with TRBJ2-5, with D possibly being TRBD2 (6 bases). With 0 bases removed from V and 2 bases from J, the gap between germline ends came to 16 bases. Germline lookup yields CDR1 DFQATT and CDR2 SNEGSKA (reference sequence). The CDR3 contains 16 residues. CDR3 sequence (DNA): TGCAGTGCTAGAGAAAGATGGCTAGCGAGACAAGAGACCCAGTACTTC. This translates into CSARERWLARQETQYF.

The table lists this clonotype with a few counts. The V gene is TRBV12-3 or TRBV12-4, the J gene TRBJ1-5; D is unresolved. V gave up 3 bases and J gave up 2 bases, with 20 bases separating them. This CDR3 has 18 residues. CDR3 region: CASSFVQVSIGGNQPQHF. CDR3 sequence (DNA): TGTGCCAGCAGTTTTGTCCAGGTTTCTATTGGGGGCAATCAGCCCCAGCATTTT.

This clonotype was seen only a few times. The J gene is TRBJ2-7, the V gene TRBV3-1; D gene unclear. The V and J ends lost 4 bases and 0 bases respectively, with 13 bases between them. CDR3 length equals 15 residues. In germline, CDR1 is LGHDT, CDR2 YNNKEL (reference sequence). The CDR3 DNA follows: TGTGCCAGCAGCCCAGCCCTACTGATCTCCTACGAGCAGTACTTC. Its translation is CASSPALLISYEQYF.

This clonotype has only a few counts. The rearrangement uses TRBV29-1 and TRBJ1-3; 7 nucleotides align to TRBD1. The V gene's germline CDR1 is SQVTM and CDR2 ANQGSEA. The CDR3 sequence is 13 residues long. Trimming removed 4 bases from V and 4 bases from J; junction bases left unmatched: 4. The CDR3 sequence: CSVGGTDGNTIYF. In DNA, the CDR3 is TGCAGCGTTGGGGGGACAGACGGAAACACCATATATTTT.

Written as DNA, the CDR3 is TGTGCCAGCAGCTCCAGCGGACAGGAGGGTGTTTCTGGGGCCAACGTCCTGACTTTC. Translation gives CASSSSGQEGVSGANVLTF. The V and J genes are TRBV11-1 and TRBJ2-6, with a weak D call TRBD1 (7 bases). Trimming shortened V by 4 bases and J by 1 base, and 20 bases separated the two germline ends. The CDR3 is 19 residues long. Germline V gives CDR1 SGHAT, CDR2 FQDESV (reference sequence).

This clonotype was counted a few times. The genes are TRBV11-2 and TRBJ2-3, with TRBD2 matching over 14 bases. J lost 4 bases, V lost 2 bases, and 5 bases had no gene match. The germline CDR1 and CDR2 sequences are SGHAT and FQNNGV. CDR3 length: 17 amino acids. In nucleotides, the CDR3 is TGTGCCAGCAGCTTATGGACTAGCGGGAGGCCTCCAGATACGCAGTATTTT. Amino acid sequence: CASSLWTSGRPPDTQYF.

This clonotype was observed a few times. The rearrangement uses TRBV12-3 or TRBV12-4 and TRBJ2-3; no definite D call. The V and J ends lost 3 bases and 1 base respectively, with 8 bases between them. This CDR3 has 14 residues. CDR3 in amino acids: CASSFPQGTDTQYF. The CDR3 bases are TGTGCCAGCAGTTTCCCCCAGGGCACAGATACGCAGTATTTT.

The table lists this clonotype with a few counts. The J gene is TRBJ2-7, the V gene TRBV25-1, with a tentative D call TRBD1 (5 bases). Germline assignment: CDR1 MGHDK and CDR2 SYGVNS. The V and J ends lost 2 bases and 9 bases respectively, with 11 bases between them. This CDR3 is built from 12 residues. CDR3 sequence: CASSEGAWVQYF. CDR3 in DNA: TGTGCCAGCAGTGAAGGGGCTTGGGTGCAGTACTTC.

This clonotype came up a few times. V gene TRBV5-1 combines with J gene TRBJ2-1; 12 bases are shared with TRBD2. Trimming at V came to 4 bases and at J to 0 bases, leaving 8 bases not matched to a gene. Germline-derived CDR1 and CDR2 are SGHRS and YFSETQ. The CDR3 runs to 18 residues. The CDR3 DNA is TGCGCCAGCAGCCACGGGACTAGCGGGTGGAGCTCCTACAATGAGCAGTTCTTC. Protein: CASSHGTSGWSSYNEQFF. The full variable domain, in which reference TRBV5-1 and TRBJ2-1 provide the parts outside the CDR3, is KAGVTQTPRYLIKTRGQQVTLSCSPISGHRSVSWYQQTPGQGLQFLFEYFSETQRNKGNFPGRFSGRQFSNSRSEMNVSTLELGDSALYLCASSHGTSGWSSYNEQFFGPGTRLTVL.

The V gene is TRBV28, the J gene TRBJ2-7; TRBD1 aligns across 9 bases. The CDR3 consists of 15 residues. Germline CDR1 reads MDHEN; CDR2 reads SYDVKM. The V gene end was trimmed by 7 bases and the J gene end by 5 bases; junction bases not matched to a gene: 12. The CDR3 bases are TGTGCCAGCACCGAAAATGGGGGACAGGGCGACGAGCAGTACTTC. It encodes CASTENGGQGDEQYF.

This clonotype was counted a few times. The chain carries TRBV21-1 and TRBJ1-4; the DNA was not used to check the table's D call, TRBD1. TRBV21-1 is a pseudogene locus. This CDR3 comprises 14 residues. CDR3 bases: TGTGCCAGCAGCAAAACAGGATTAGGCGAAAAACTGTTTTTT. This sequence encodes CASSKTGLGEKLFF.

The rearrangement links TRBV27 to TRBJ2-1, with D perhaps matching TRBD1 (6 bases). With 1 base removed from V and 5 bases from J, the gap between germline ends came to 9 bases. Per the germline V gene, CDR1 is MNHEY and CDR2 is SMNVEV (reference sequence). The CDR3 is made up of 14 amino acids. CDR3 sequence (DNA): TGTGCCAGCAGTTTATTGGGGGCTGACAATGAGCAGTTCTTC. Residues: CASSLLGADNEQFF.

V is TRBV12-3 or TRBV12-4 and J is TRBJ2-2; D is possibly TRBD1 (6 bases). Trimming stripped 3 bases from V and 5 bases from J, with 13 bases between. This CDR3 is 15 amino acids long. DNA for the CDR3: TGTGCCAGCAGTTTTTGGGGGCGCCGGACCGGGGAGCTGTTTTTT. Translation: CASSFWGRRTGELFF.

The CDR3 sequence is CATNRGGPQFF. The CDR3 region has the DNA TGTGCCACCAACAGGGGCGGGCCCCAGTTCTTC. This rearrangement joins TRBV12-3 or TRBV12-4 to TRBJ2-1; TRBD1 matches 7 bases. V shed 10 bases, J shed 13 bases, and the junction held 10 bases outside the gene matches. The CDR3 sequence is 11 residues long.

The table lists this clonotype with a few counts. V gene TRBV12-3 or TRBV12-4 combines with J gene TRBJ2-1, with 8 bases that match TRBD2. J gave up 6 bases and V 1 base, and 5 bases lay outside the gene matches. The length of the CDR3 is 15 residues. CDR3 sequence: CASSLVILAGNEQFF. Written as DNA, the CDR3 is TGTGCCAGCAGTTTAGTTATCCTAGCGGGCAATGAGCAGTTCTTC.

The rearrangement joins TRBV28 to TRBJ2-2; 8 bases agree with TRBD2. With 10 bases clipped from V and 6 bases from J, the junction kept 10 bases outside the gene matches. The CDR3 runs to 14 residues. Germline-derived CDR1 and CDR2 are MDHEN and SYDVKM. The chain's CDR3 is CATSRGATAGELFF. The CDR3 nucleotides are TGTGCCACTTCGCGGGGGGCAACGGCCGGGGAGCTGTTTTTT.